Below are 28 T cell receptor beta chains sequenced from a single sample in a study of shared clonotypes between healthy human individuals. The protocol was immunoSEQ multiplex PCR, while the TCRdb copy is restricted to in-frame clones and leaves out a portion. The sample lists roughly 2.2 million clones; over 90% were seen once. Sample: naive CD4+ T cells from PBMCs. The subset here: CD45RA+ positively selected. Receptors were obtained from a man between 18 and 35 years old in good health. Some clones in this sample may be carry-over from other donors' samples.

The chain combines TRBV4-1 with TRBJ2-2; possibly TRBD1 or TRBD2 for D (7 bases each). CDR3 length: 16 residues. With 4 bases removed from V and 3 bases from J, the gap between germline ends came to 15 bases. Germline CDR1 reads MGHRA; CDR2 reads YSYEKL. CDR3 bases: TGCGCCAGCAGCCCCCAGGGGGGGAGACACACCGGGGAGCTGTTTTTT. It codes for CASSPQGGRHTGELFF.

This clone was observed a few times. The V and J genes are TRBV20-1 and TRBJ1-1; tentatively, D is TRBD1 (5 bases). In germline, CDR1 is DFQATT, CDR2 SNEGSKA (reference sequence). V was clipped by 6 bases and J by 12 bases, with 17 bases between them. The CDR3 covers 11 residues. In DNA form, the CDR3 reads TGCAGTGCCGAGAGGGGTATGGAGCCTTTCTTT. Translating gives CSAERGMEPFF.

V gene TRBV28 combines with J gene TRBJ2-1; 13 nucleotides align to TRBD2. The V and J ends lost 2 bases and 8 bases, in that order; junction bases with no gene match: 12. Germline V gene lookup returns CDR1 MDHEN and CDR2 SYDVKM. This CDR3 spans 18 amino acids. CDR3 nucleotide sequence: TGTGCCAGCAGTTTAAGTGCACTAGCGGGAGGGCGAAACCATGAGCAGTTCTTC. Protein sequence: CASSLSALAGGRNHEQFF.

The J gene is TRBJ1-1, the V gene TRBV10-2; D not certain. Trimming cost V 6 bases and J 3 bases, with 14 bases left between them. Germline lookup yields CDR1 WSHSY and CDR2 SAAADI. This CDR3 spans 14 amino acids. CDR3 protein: CASSPQAGYTEAFF. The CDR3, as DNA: TGCGCCAGCAGCCCTCAAGCGGGATACACTGAAGCTTTCTTT.

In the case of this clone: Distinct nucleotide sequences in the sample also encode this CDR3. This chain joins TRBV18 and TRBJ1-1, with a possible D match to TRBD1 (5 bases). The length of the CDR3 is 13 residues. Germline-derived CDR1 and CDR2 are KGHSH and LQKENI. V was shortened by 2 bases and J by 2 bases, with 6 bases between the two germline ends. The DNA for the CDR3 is TGTGCCAGCTCACCAAGGGGTAACACTGAAGCTTTCTTT. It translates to CASSPRGNTEAFF.

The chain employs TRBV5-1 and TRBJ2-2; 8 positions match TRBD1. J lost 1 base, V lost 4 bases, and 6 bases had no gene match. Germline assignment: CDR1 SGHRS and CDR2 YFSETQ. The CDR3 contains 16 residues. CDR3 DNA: TGCGCCAGCAGCGTCCCCGGGACAGGGAACACCGGGGAGCTGTTTTTT. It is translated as CASSVPGTGNTGELFF.

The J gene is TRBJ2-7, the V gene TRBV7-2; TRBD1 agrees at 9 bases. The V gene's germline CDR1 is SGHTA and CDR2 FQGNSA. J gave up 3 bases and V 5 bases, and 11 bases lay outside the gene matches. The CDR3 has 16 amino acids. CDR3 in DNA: TGTGCCAGCAGCGTAGGACGGACAGGGGAGTTCTACGAGCAGTACTTC. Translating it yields CASSVGRTGEFYEQYF.

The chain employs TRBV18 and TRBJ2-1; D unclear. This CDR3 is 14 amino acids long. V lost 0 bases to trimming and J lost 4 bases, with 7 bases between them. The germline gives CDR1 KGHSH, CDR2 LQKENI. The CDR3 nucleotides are TGTGCCAGCTCACCACCGGCCCGATACAATGAGCAGTTCTTC. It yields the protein CASSPPARYNEQFF.

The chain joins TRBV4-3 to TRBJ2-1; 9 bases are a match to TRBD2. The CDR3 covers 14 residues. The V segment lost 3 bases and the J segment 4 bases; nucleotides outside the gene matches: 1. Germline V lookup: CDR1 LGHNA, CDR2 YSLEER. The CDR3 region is CASSQAGGYNEQFF. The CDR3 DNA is TGCGCCAGCAGCCAGGCGGGGGGGTACAATGAGCAGTTCTTC.

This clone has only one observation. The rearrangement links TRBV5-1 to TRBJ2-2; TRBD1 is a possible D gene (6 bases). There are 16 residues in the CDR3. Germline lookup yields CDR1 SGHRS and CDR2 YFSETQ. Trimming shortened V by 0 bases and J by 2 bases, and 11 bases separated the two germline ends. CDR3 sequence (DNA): TGCGCCAGCAGCTTGGCCGAGGACAGAAACACCGGGGAGCTGTTTTTT. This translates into CASSLAEDRNTGELFF.

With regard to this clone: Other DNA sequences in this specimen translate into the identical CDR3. The DNA for the CDR3 is TGCGCCAGCAGCTCGACCGGTAGCTCCTACGAGCAGTACTTC. It yields the protein CASSSTGSSYEQYF. The V gene is TRBV5-1, the J gene TRBJ2-7; D not resolved. Trimming took off 3 bases at V and 0 bases at J, with 10 bases between the two ends. The germline gives CDR1 SGHRS, CDR2 YFSETQ. This CDR3 has 14 residues.

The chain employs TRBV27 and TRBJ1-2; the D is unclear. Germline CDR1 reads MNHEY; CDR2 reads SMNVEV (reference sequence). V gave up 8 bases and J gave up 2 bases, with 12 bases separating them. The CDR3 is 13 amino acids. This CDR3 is CASWARANYGYTF. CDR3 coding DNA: TGTGCCAGCTGGGCCCGAGCGAACTATGGCTACACCTTC.

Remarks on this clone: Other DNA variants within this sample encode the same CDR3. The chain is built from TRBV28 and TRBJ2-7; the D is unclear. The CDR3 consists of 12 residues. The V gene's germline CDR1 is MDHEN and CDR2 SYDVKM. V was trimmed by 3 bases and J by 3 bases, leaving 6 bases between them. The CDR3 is CASSLQLYEQYF. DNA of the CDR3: TGTGCCAGCAGTTTGCAGCTCTACGAGCAGTACTTC.

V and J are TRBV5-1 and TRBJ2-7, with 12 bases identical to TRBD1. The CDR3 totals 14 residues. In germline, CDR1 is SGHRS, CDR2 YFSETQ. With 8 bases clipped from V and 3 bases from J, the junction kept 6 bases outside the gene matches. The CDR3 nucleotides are TGCGCCAGTTCCCGGGACAGGGGGCGCTACGAGCAGTACTTC. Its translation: CASSRDRGRYEQYF.

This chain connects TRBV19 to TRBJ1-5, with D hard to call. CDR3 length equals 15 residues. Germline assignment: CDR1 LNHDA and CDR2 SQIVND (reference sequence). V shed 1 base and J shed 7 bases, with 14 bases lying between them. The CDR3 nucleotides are TGTGCCAGTAGTATAGTTCTTGGGTTGTGGCAGCCCCAGCATTTT. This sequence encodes CASSIVLGLWQPQHF.

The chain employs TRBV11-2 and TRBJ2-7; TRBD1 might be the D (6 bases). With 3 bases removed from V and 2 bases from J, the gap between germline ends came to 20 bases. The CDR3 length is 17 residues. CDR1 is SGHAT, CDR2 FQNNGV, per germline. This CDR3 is CASSFSVSGVNPYEQYF. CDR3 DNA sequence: TGTGCCAGCAGCTTCTCCGTCTCAGGGGTAAATCCCTACGAGCAGTACTTC.

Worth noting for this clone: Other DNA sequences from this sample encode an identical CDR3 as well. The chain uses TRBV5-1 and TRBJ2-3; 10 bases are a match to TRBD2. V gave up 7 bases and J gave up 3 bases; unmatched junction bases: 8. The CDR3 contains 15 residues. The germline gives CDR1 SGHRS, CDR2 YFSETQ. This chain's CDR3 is CASSGGLAVTDTQYF. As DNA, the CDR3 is TGCGCCAGCTCAGGTGGACTAGCGGTGACAGATACGCAGTATTTT. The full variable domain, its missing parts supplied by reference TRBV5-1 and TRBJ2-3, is KAGVTQTPRYLIKTRGQQVTLSCSPISGHRSVSWYQQTPGQGLQFLFEYFSETQRNKGNFPGRFSGRQFSNSRSEMNVSTLELGDSALYLCASSGGLAVTDTQYFGPGTRLTVL.

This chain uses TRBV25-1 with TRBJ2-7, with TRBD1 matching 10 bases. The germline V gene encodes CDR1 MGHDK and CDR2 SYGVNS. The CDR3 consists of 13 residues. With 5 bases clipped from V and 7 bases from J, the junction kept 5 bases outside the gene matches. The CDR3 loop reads CASSPGQGSEQYF. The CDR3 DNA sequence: TGTGCCAGCAGTCCGGGACAGGGGAGTGAGCAGTACTTC.

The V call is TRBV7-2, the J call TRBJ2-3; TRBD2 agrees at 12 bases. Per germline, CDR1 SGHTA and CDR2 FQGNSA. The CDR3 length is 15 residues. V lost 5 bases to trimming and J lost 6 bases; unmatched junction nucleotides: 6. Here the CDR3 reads CASSRRTSGRDTQYF. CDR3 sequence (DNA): TGTGCCAGCAGCCGACGTACTAGCGGGAGGGATACGCAGTATTTT. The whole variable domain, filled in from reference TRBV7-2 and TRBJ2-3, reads GAGVSQSPSNKVTEKGKDVELRCDPISGHTALYWYRQSLGQGLEFLIYFQGNSAPDKSGLPSDRFSAERTGGSVSTLTIQRTQQEDSAVYLCASSRRTSGRDTQYFGPGTRLTVL.

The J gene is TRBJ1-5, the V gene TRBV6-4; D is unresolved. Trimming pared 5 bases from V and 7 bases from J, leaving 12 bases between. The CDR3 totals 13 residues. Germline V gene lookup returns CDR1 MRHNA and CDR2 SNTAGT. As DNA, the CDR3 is TGTGCCAGCAGTCTGGGGATTGGACAGCCCCAGCATTTT. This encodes CASSLGIGQPQHF.

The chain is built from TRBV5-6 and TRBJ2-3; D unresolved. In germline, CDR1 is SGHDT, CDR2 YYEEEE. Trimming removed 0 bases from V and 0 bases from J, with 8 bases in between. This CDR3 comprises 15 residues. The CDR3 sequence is CASSLVLGSTDTQYF. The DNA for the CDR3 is TGTGCCAGCAGCTTGGTTCTGGGGAGCACAGATACGCAGTATTTT.

The CDR3 DNA sequence: TGTGCCAGCAGTTCCTTTGGGGTCTTTACCGGGGAGCTGTTTTTT. Residues: CASSSFGVFTGELFF. The genes are TRBV27 and TRBJ2-2, with D hard to call. Trimming shortened V by 4 bases and J by 5 bases, and 14 bases separated the two germline ends. CDR1 is MNHEY, CDR2 SMNVEV, per germline (reference sequence). This CDR3 comprises 15 residues.

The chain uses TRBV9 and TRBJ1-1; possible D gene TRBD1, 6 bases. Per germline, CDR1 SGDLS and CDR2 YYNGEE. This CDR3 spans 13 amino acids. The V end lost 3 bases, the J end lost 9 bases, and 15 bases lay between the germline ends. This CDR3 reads CASSAGGQGKAFF. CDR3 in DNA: TGTGCCAGCAGCGCGGGGGGGCAGGGAAAAGCTTTCTTT.

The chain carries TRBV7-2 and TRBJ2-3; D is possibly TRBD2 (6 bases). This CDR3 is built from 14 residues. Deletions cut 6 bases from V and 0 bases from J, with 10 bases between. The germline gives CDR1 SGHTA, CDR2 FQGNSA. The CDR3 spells CASRSGTSTDTQYF. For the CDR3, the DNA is TGTGCCAGCAGATCCGGGACTAGCACAGATACGCAGTATTTT.

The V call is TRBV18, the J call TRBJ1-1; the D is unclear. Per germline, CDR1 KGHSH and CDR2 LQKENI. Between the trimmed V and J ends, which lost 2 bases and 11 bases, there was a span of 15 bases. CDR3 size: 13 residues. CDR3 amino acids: CASSPSQASDAFF. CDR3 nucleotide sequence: TGTGCCAGCTCACCATCTCAGGCCAGCGATGCTTTCTTT.

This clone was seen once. CDR3 amino acids: CASNPGQPNYGYTF. CDR3 bases: TGTGCCAGCAACCCGGGACAGCCTAACTATGGCTACACCTTC. The rearrangement uses TRBV2 and TRBJ1-2; 7 positions match TRBD1. This CDR3 has 14 amino acids. Looked up from germline, CDR1 is SNHLY and CDR2 is FYNNEI. Germline trimming cut 7 bases from V and 0 bases from J; bases unmatched to any gene: 5.

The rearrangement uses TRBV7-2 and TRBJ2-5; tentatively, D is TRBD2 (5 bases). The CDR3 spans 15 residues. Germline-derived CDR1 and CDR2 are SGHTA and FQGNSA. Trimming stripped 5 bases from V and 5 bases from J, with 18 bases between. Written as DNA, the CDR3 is TGTGCCAGCAGCGGGGAGATGTTGGAGGCGGAGACCCAGTACTTC. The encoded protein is CASSGEMLEAETQYF.

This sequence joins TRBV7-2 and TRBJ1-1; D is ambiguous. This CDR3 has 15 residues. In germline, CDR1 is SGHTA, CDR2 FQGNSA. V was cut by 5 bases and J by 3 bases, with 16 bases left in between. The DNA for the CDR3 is TGTGCCAGCAGCCGCCTTCAGGCGCGGGACACTGAAGCTTTCTTT. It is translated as CASSRLQARDTEAFF. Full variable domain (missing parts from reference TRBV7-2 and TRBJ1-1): GAGVSQSPSNKVTEKGKDVELRCDPISGHTALYWYRQSLGQGLEFLIYFQGNSAPDKSGLPSDRFSAERTGGSVSTLTIQRTQQEDSAVYLCASSRLQARDTEAFFGQGTRLTVV.